These 16 T cell receptor beta chains were sequenced from one sample in a study of T cell changes during pregnancy in multiple sclerosis. Data came from immunoSEQ multiplex PCR; TCRdb stores just in-frame clones and leaves some out. The sample contains some 57,000 clones, over 80% of which appear only once. This sample comprised peripheral blood, obtained in the first trimester of pregnancy. The receptors come from a female donor in good health, enrolled as a control in a pregnancy study.

The V gene is TRBV4-2, the J gene TRBJ1-2, with D possibly matching TRBD1 (6 bases). CDR1 and CDR2 from the germline V gene are LGHNA and YNFKEQ. The V end was cut by 0 bases, the J end by 7 bases, with 21 bases between. CDR3 length: 17 amino acids. Written as DNA, the CDR3 is TGTGCCAGCAGCCAAGACAGAAACCAGGGGACCCGTGGTGGCTACACCTTC. Translated: CASSQDRNQGTRGGYTF.

The count of this clone is one. V gene TRBV19 combines with J gene TRBJ1-2, with a possible D match to TRBD1 (6 bases). Per germline, CDR1 LNHDA and CDR2 SQIVND (reference sequence). Trimming removed 1 base from V and 4 bases from J, with 10 bases in between. The CDR3 covers 14 residues. Here the CDR3 DNA reads TGTGCCAGTAGTATAGGGACAGCAACCTATGGCTACACCTTC. As protein: CASSIGTATYGYTF.

V is TRBV18 and J is TRBJ1-1; D is perhaps TRBD1 (5 bases). Germline V CDR1 and CDR2: KGHSH, LQKENI. V dropped 2 bases and J dropped 3 bases, with 16 bases sitting between them. This CDR3 contains 16 residues. CDR3 DNA sequence: TGTGCCAGCTCACCAGTTGCGGGACCTTTGGACACTGAAGCTTTCTTT. This encodes CASSPVAGPLDTEAFF.

The V call is TRBV4-3, the J call TRBJ2-6; 9 bases map to TRBD1. The CDR3 sequence is 17 residues long. V was clipped by 1 base and J by 2 bases; unmatched bases: 3. Germline V lookup: CDR1 LGHNA, CDR2 YSLEER. The CDR3 spells CASSQGTGVPGANVLTF. The CDR3, as DNA: TGCGCCAGCAGCCAAGGGACAGGGGTCCCTGGGGCCAACGTCCTGACTTTC.

The V call is TRBV5-4, the J call TRBJ1-5; D perhaps matches TRBD1 (5 bases). Germline CDR1 is SGHNT and CDR2 is YYREEE (reference sequence). The CDR3 extends over 16 amino acids. V lost 0 bases and J lost 7, with 17 bases in between. The CDR3 DNA reads as TGTGCCAGCAGCTTGGGTTCCGGGGGGGTTGGGCAGCCCCAGCATTTT. Translated, it gives CASSLGSGGVGQPQHF.

V and J are TRBV6-6 and TRBJ1-1; 7 nucleotides agree with TRBD1. The germline V gene encodes CDR1 MNHNY and CDR2 SVGAGI (reference sequence). CDR3 length: 15 residues. The V and J ends lost 0 bases and 1 base, in that order; junction bases with no gene match: 2. In DNA, the CDR3 is TGTGCCAGCAGTTACTCTGGGACAGCGAACACTGAAGCTTTCTTT. Translation: CASSYSGTANTEAFF.

The CDR3 DNA reads TGCGCCAGCAGCTTGGCCCTGGAGGGACGGGGGAACACTGAAGCTTTCTTT. Protein: CASSLALEGRGNTEAFF. The chain has TRBV5-1 and TRBJ1-1; possibly TRBD1 for D (5 bases). With 0 bases removed from V and 1 base from J, the gap between germline ends came to 16 bases. This CDR3 region has 17 residues. Germline V gene data show CDR1 as SGHRS and CDR2 as YFSETQ.

The V call is TRBV19, the J call TRBJ2-3, with 10 bases aligning to TRBD2. The V gene end was trimmed by 4 bases and the J gene end by 5 bases; junction bases not matched to a gene: 6. Germline loops: CDR1 LNHDA, CDR2 SQIVND (reference sequence). The CDR3 length is 15 residues. The CDR3 is CASSNTGTSVDTQYF. In DNA, the CDR3 is TGTGCCAGTAGTAACACCGGGACTAGCGTAGATACGCAGTATTTT.

This chain uses TRBV7-3 with TRBJ2-6, with D perhaps matching TRBD1 (6 bases). The V gene lost 5 bases and the J gene lost 0 bases, with 11 bases spanning the gap. The V gene's germline CDR1 is SGHTA and CDR2 FQGTGA. The CDR3 is made up of 16 amino acids. The CDR3 loop reads CASSLLGGSGANVLTF. The CDR3, as DNA: TGTGCCAGCAGCCTCCTAGGGGGCTCTGGGGCCAACGTCCTGACTTTC.

The chain joins TRBV6-1 to TRBJ1-6, with TRBD1 identical over 10 bases. V lost 4 bases and J lost 8; bases outside the gene matches: 11. Germline V gives CDR1 MNHNS, CDR2 SASEGT. This CDR3 is 17 amino acids long. The CDR3 DNA is TGTGCCAGCAGTGCCCACCGGGACAGGGGTCCCGATTCACCCCTCCACTTT. Protein product: CASSAHRDRGPDSPLHF.

V is TRBV19 and J is TRBJ1-3, with a possible D match to TRBD1 (6 bases). With 7 bases removed from V and 2 bases from J, the gap between germline ends came to 15 bases. Germline assignment: CDR1 LNHDA and CDR2 SQIVND (reference sequence). The CDR3 runs 15 residues. CDR3 bases: TGTGCCAGTACCCAGAGCCGGGACACTGGAAACACCATATATTTT. As protein: CASTQSRDTGNTIYF.

This chain connects TRBV5-6 to TRBJ1-4, with D unresolved. Trimming shortened V by 0 bases and J by 7 bases, and 16 bases separated the two germline ends. There are 16 residues in the CDR3. The germline gives CDR1 SGHDT, CDR2 YYEEEE. CDR3 sequence (DNA): TGTGCCAGCAGCTTGGCGGCCAGCCGAGAGGGTGAAAAACTGTTTTTT. Protein product: CASSLAASREGEKLFF.

This clone turned up a few times. This chain connects TRBV19 to TRBJ1-5; no reliable D call. In germline, CDR1 is LNHDA, CDR2 SQIVND (reference sequence). The CDR3 is made up of 15 amino acids. The V end lost 7 bases, the J end lost 2 bases, and 15 bases lay between the germline ends. The CDR3 spells CASTAAASGNQPQHF. DNA for the CDR3: TGTGCCAGTACCGCAGCGGCTTCGGGCAATCAGCCCCAGCATTTT.

The chain employs TRBV28 and TRBJ1-3; TRBD1 agrees at 9 bases. The V and J ends lost 3 bases and 4 bases, in that order; junction bases with no gene match: 4. CDR1 is MDHEN, CDR2 SYDVKM, per germline. This CDR3 has 15 amino acids. The CDR3 DNA reads as TGTGCCAGCAGTTTCACAGGGGGCGGGGGAAACACCATATATTTT. It is translated as CASSFTGGGGNTIYF.

The chain uses TRBV7-2 and TRBJ2-7, with no clear D. CDR1 SGHTA and CDR2 FQGNSA come from the germline V gene. This CDR3 has 14 residues. Trimming removed 5 bases from V and 2 bases from J, with 13 bases in between. CDR3 in amino acids: CASSPTTAAYEQYF. The CDR3 DNA sequence: TGTGCCAGCAGCCCTACGACCGCGGCCTACGAGCAGTACTTC. Drawing the rest from reference TRBV7-2 and TRBJ2-7, the complete variable domain is GAGVSQSPSNKVTEKGKDVELRCDPISGHTALYWYRQSLGQGLEFLIYFQGNSAPDKSGLPSDRFSAERTGGSVSTLTIQRTQQEDSAVYLCASSPTTAAYEQYFGPGTRLTVT.

The CDR3 coding sequence is TGTGCCAGCAGTTCAAACCCGGGACACGAGGTCTACGAGCAGTACTTC. Protein: CASSSNPGHEVYEQYF. The chain carries TRBV27 and TRBJ2-7, with D possibly matching TRBD1 (6 bases). Deletions cut 4 bases from V and 3 bases from J, with 19 bases between. Germline V gene lookup returns CDR1 MNHEY and CDR2 SMNVEV (reference sequence). The CDR3 consists of 16 residues.